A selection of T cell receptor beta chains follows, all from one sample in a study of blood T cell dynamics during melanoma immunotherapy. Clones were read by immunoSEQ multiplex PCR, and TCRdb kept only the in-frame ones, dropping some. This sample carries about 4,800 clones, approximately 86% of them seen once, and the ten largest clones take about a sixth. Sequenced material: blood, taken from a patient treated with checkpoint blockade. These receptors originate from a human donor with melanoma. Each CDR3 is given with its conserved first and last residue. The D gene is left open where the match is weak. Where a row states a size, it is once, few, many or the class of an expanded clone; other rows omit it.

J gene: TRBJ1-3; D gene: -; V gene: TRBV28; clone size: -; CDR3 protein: CASRREGTGNTIYF; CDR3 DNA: TGTGCCAGCAGGCGGGAGGGGACTGGAAACACCATATATTTT
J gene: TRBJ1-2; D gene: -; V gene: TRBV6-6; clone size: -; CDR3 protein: CASSSRVKYGYTF; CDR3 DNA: TGTGCCAGCAGTAGCAGGGTAAAATATGGCTACACCTTC
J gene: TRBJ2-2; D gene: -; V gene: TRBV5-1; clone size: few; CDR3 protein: CASSSWTDGELFF; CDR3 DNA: TGCGCCAGCAGCTCCTGGACAGACGGGGAGCTGTTTTTT
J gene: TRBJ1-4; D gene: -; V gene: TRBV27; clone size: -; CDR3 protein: CASSFGFANEKLFF; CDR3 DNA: TGTGCCAGCAGTTTCGGGTTTGCTAATGAAAAACTGTTTTTT
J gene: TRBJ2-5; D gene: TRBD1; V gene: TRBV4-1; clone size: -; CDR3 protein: CASSQEGTGSETQYF; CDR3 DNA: TGCGCCAGCAGCCAAGAAGGGACAGGGTCCGAGACCCAGTACTTC
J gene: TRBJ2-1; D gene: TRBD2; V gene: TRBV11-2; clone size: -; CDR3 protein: CASSSAGLAGDIYNEQFF; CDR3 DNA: TGTGCCAGCAGCTCGGCCGGACTAGCGGGAGACATCTACAATGAGCAGTTCTTC
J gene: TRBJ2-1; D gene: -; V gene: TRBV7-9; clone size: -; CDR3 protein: CASSFGQTYYPFF; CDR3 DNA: TGTGCCAGCAGCTTCGGACAGACTTACTATCCGTTCTTC
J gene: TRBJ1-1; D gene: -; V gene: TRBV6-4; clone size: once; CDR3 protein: CASRPEGSWSTEAFF; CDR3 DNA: TGTGCCAGCAGGCCCGAGGGGTCCTGGAGCACTGAAGCTTTCTTT
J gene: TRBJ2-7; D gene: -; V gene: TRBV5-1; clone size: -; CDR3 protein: CASSNDPNYEQYF; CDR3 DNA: TGCGCCAGCAGCAACGATCCCAACTACGAGCAGTACTTC
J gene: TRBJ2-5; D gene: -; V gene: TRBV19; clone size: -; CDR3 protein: CARPLETQYF; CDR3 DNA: TGTGCCAGACCCTTAGAGACCCAGTACTTC
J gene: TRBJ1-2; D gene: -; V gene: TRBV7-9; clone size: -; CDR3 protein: CASSPDVDGYTF; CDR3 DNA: TGTGCCAGCAGCCCCGACGTGGATGGCTACACCTTC
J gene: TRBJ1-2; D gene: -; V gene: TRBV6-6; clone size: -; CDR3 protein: CASRQTWAGTGGYTF; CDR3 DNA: TGTGCCAGCAGACAAACATGGGCGGGTACGGGTGGCTACACCTTC
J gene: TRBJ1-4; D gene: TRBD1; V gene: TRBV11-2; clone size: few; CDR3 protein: CASSLVLSTGGGEKLFF; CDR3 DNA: TGTGCCAGCAGCTTAGTCCTCTCGACAGGGGGCGGCGAAAAACTGTTTTTT
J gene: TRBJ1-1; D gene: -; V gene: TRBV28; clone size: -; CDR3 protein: CASNLMGGTNTEAFF; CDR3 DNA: TGTGCCAGCAACCTTATGGGGGGGACGAACACTGAAGCTTTCTTT
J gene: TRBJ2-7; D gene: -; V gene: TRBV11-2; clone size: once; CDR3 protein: CASSLVGGLAHEQYF; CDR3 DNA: TGTGCCAGCAGCTTAGTGGGCGGATTGGCCCACGAGCAGTACTTC
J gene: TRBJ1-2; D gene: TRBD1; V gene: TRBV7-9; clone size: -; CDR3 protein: CASSLLAGGGGYTF; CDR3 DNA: TGTGCCAGCAGCTTACTGGCAGGGGGCGGCGGCTACACCTTC
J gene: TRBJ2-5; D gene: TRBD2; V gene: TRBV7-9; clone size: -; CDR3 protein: CASSILAGVEETQYF; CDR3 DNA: TGTGCCAGCAGCATCCTAGCGGGAGTGGAAGAGACCCAGTACTTC
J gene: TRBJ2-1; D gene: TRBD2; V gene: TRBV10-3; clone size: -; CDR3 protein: CASQGTSGRAGREQFF; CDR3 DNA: TGTGCCTCCCAAGGGACTAGCGGGAGGGCCGGGCGTGAGCAGTTCTTC
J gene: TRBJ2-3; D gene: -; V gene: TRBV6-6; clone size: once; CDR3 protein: CASSYSIELNTDTQYF; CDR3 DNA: TGTGCCAGCAGTTACTCGATTGAGCTGAACACAGATACGCAGTATTTT
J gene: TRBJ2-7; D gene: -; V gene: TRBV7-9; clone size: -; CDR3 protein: CASSLAHRQGSDEQYF; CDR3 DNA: TGTGCCAGCAGCTTAGCTCACCGGCAGGGGAGCGACGAGCAGTACTTC
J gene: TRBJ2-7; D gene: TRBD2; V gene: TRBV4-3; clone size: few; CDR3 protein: CASSQYETSSGSHEQYF; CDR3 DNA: TGCGCCAGCAGCCAATATGAAACCTCTAGCGGGAGCCACGAGCAGTACTTC
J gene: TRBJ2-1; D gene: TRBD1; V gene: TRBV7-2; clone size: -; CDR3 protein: CASRLPFGTGYNEQFF; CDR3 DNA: TGTGCCAGCAGGTTACCCTTCGGGACAGGCTACAATGAGCAGTTCTTC
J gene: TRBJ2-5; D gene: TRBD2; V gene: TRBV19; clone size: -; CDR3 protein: CASSILAGGPVYF; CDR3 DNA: TGTGCCAGTAGTATCCTAGCGGGAGGCCCGGTTTACTTC
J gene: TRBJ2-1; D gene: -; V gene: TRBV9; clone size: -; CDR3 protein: CASSVAPTSSGLNEQFF; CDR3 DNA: TGTGCCAGCAGCGTAGCCCCCACGTCCTCGGGATTGAATGAGCAGTTCTTC
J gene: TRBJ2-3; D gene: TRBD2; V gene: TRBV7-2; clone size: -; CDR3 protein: CASSLKFSGDNTQYF; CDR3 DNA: TGTGCCAGCAGCTTAAAATTTAGCGGGGATAATACGCAGTATTTT
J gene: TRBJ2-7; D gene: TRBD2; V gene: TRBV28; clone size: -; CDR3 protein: CASSTPGSGSGEQYF; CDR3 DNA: TGTGCCAGCAGTACGCCTGGGAGCGGGAGCGGCGAGCAGTACTTC
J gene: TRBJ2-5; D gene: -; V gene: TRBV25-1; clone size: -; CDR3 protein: CASSDPGAFQETQYF; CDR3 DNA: TGTGCCAGCAGTGATCCAGGGGCGTTCCAAGAGACCCAGTACTTC
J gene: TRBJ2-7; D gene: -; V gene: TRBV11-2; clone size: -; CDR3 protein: CASSLLGGVGDEQYF; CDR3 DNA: TGTGCCAGCAGCTTGCTCGGGGGCGTCGGGGACGAGCAGTACTTC
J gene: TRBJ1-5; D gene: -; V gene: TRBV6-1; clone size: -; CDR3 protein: CASSESGINQPQHF; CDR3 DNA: TGTGCCAGCAGTGAAAGTGGGATCAATCAGCCCCAGCATTTT
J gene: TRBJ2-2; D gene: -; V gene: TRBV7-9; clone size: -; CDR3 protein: CASSDQSPYTGELFF; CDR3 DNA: TGTGCCAGCAGCGACCAAAGCCCCTACACCGGGGAGCTGTTTTTT
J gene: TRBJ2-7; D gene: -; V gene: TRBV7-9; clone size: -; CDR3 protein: CASSLVQGGHEQYF; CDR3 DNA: TGTGCCAGCAGCTTAGTACAGGGTGGCCACGAGCAGTACTTC
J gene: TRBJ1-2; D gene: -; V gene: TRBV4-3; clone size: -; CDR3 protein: CASSQVGTNYGYTF; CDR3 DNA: TGCGCCAGCAGCCAAGTTGGGACAAACTATGGCTACACCTTC
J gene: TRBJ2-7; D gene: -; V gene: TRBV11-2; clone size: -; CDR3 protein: CASKTQVTSYEQYF; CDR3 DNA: TGTGCCAGCAAGACACAGGTGACCTCCTACGAGCAGTACTTC
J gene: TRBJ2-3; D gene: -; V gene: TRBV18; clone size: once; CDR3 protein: CASSPMGADTQYF; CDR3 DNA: TGTGCCAGCTCCCCAATGGGGGCAGATACGCAGTATTTT
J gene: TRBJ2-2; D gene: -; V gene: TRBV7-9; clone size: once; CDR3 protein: CASSSTGELFF; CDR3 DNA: TGTGCCAGCAGCTCCACCGGGGAGCTGTTTTTT
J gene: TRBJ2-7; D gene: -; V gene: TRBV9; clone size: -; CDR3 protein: CASSVGQIPYEQYF; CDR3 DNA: TGTGCCAGCAGCGTAGGACAGATCCCCTACGAGCAGTACTTC
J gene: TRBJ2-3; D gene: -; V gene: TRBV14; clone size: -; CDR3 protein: CASSQVGWTDTQYF; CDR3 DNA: TGTGCCAGCAGCCAAGTGGGTTGGACAGATACGCAGTATTTT
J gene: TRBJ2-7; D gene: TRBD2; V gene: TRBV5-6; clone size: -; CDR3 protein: CASSVAGVAYEQYF; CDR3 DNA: TGTGCCAGCAGCGTAGCGGGAGTCGCCTACGAGCAGTACTTC
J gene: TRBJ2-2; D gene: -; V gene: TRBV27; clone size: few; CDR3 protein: CASSLSTTNTGELFF; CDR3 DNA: TGTGCCAGCAGTTTATCAACTACGAACACCGGGGAGCTGTTTTTT
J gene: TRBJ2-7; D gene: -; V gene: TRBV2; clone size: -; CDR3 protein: CASKFGGSYEQYF; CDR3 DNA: TGTGCCAGCAAGTTTGGCGGGTCCTACGAGCAGTACTTC
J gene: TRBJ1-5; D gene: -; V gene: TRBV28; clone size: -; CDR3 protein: CASSSPVGNQPQHF; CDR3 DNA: TGTGCCAGCAGTTCGCCTGTTGGCAATCAGCCCCAGCATTTT
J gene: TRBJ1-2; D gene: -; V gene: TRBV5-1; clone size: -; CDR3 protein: CASSLEADYGYTF; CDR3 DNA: TGCGCCAGCAGCTTGGAGGCGGACTATGGCTACACCTTC
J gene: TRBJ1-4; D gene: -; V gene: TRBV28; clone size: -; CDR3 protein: CASSLSFEKLFF; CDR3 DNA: TGTGCCAGCAGTTTGTCTTTCGAAAAACTGTTTTTT
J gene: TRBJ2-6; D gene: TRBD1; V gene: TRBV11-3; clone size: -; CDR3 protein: CASSLGAGGAGANVLTF; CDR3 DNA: TGTGCCAGCAGCTTAGGGGCAGGGGGCGCTGGGGCCAACGTCCTGACTTTC
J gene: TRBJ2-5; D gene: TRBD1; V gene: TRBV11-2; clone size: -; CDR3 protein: CASSSGQGAETQYF; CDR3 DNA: TGTGCCAGCAGCTCAGGACAGGGGGCAGAGACCCAGTACTTC
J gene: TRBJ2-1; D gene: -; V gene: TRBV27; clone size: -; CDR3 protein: CASTYREKVYNEQFF; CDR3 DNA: TGTGCCAGCACCTACAGGGAAAAGGTCTACAATGAGCAGTTCTTC
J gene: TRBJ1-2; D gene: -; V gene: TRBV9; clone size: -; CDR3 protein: CASSVEGKNYGYTF; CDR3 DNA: TGTGCCAGCAGCGTAGAGGGGAAAAACTATGGCTACACCTTC
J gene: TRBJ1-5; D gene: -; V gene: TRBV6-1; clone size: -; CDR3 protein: CASSESATVPPQHF; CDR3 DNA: TGTGCCAGCAGTGAATCGGCCACCGTCCCCCCCCAGCATTTT
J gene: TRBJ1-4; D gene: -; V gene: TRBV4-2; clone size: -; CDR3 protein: CASSQVGGPVEKLFF; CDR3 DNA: TGTGCCAGCAGCCAAGTTGGGGGCCCAGTGGAAAAACTGTTTTTT
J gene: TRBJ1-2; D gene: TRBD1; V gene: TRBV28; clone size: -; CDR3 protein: CASSFGLRRSRDRDYGYTF; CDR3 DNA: TGTGCCAGCAGTTTTGGTCTTAGACGCTCCCGGGACAGGGACTATGGCTACACCTTC
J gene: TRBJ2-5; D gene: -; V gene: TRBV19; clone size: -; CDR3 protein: CASSKFGAIQETQYF; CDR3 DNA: TGTGCCAGTAGTAAGTTCGGGGCTATCCAAGAGACCCAGTACTTC
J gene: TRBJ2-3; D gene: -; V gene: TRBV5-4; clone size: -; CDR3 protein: CASSLEGGGTDTQYF; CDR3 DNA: TGTGCCAGCAGCTTGGAGGGGGGTGGCACAGATACGCAGTATTTT
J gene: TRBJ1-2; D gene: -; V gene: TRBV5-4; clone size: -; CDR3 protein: CASSPEWGPDYTF; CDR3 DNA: TGTGCCAGCAGCCCGGAGTGGGGGCCGGATTACACCTTC
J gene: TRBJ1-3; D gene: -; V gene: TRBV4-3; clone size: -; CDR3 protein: CASSQRTPGSGNTIYF; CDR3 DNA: TGCGCCAGCAGCCAACGGACACCCGGGTCTGGAAACACCATATATTTT
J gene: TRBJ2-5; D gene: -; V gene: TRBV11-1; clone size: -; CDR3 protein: CASSLARLGTETQYF; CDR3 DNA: TGTGCCAGCAGCTTAGCGCGTTTGGGGACAGAGACCCAGTACTTC
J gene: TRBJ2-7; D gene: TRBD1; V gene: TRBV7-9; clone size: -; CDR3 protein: CASSLGQGAEQYF; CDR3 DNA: TGTGCCAGCAGCCTTGGACAGGGGGCCGAGCAGTACTTC